The 27 T cell receptor beta chains below come from one sample, sequenced in a study of memory CD4+ T cells and cytomegalovirus serostatus. Generated by immunoSEQ multiplex PCR, the TCRdb table keeps only in-frame clones and is missing some. Of under 50,000 clones in the sample, around 79% were seen once. The sort gate was single viable CD3+CD4+CD8-CD45RO+ cells for memory CD4+ T cells. The source material was memory CD4+ T cells from blood. The source is an adult in good health and CMV-seronegative.

The chain employs TRBV11-2 and TRBJ2-2; 9 bases line up with TRBD2. The CDR3 spans 16 residues. Trimming at V came to 0 bases and at J to 4 bases, leaving 3 bases not matched to a gene. The germline V gene encodes CDR1 SGHAT and CDR2 FQNNGV. The CDR3 nucleotides are TGTGCCAGCAGCTTAGATAGCGGGGGTCTCACCGGGGAGCTGTTTTTT. The encoded protein is CASSLDSGGLTGELFF.

The rearrangement uses TRBV30 and TRBJ1-2; D not resolved. This CDR3 spans 12 amino acids. V was trimmed by 5 bases and J by 1 base, leaving 8 bases between them. Germline CDR1 is GTSNPN and CDR2 is SVGIG (reference sequence). CDR3 in amino acids: CAWPRDNYGYTF. The CDR3 DNA sequence: TGTGCCTGGCCAAGGGATAACTATGGCTACACCTTC.

This clone was seen a handful of times. The chain joins TRBV11-1 to TRBJ2-7, with D unresolved. Trimming took 1 base from V and 2 from J, leaving 6 bases between them. Germline V CDR1 and CDR2: SGHAT, FQDESV (reference sequence). This CDR3 spans 13 amino acids. CDR3 sequence reads: CASSLGRTYEQYF. The DNA of the CDR3 is TGTGCCAGCAGCTTAGGCAGGACCTACGAGCAGTACTTC.

J is TRBJ1-6 and V is TRBV7-2; D uncertain. The CDR3 sequence is 16 residues long. Germline assignment: CDR1 SGHTA and CDR2 FQGNSA. V was shortened by 6 bases and J by 9 bases, with 21 bases between the two germline ends. CDR3 DNA: TGTGCCAGCAGACCGAGGACGGCCCAGTGGACTTCACCCCTCCACTTT. Protein sequence: CASRPRTAQWTSPLHF.

This chain joins TRBV29-1 and TRBJ1-2, with TRBD1 identical over 7 bases. Trimming at V came to 5 bases and at J to 2 bases, leaving 11 bases not matched to a gene. From germline, CDR1 is SQVTM and CDR2 ANQGSEA. CDR3 size: 15 residues. The CDR3 protein is CSVSGRGGPNYGYTF. CDR3 in DNA: TGCAGCGTTTCGGGCAGGGGGGGCCCCAACTATGGCTACACCTTC.

The chain combines TRBV23-1 with TRBJ1-2, with unresolved D. TRBV23-1 is given ORF status, its function remaining uncertain. V was cut by 2 bases and J by 0 bases, with 13 bases left in between. This CDR3 is 16 amino acids long. In nucleotides, the CDR3 is TGCGCCAGCAGTCAAATCGGGCCCGTTGCTAACTATGGCTACACCTTC. This sequence encodes CASSQIGPVANYGYTF.

The V and J genes are TRBV6-1 and TRBJ1-1; D is unclear. The CDR3 length is 14 residues. V was shortened by 6 bases and J by 4 bases, with 15 bases between the two germline ends. In germline, CDR1 is MNHNS, CDR2 SASEGT. The CDR3 spells CASRMSAWGTEAFF. As DNA, the CDR3 is TGTGCCAGCAGGATGTCGGCCTGGGGCACTGAAGCTTTCTTT.

The rearrangement links TRBV7-2 to TRBJ1-2; TRBD1 aligns across 8 bases. The CDR3 consists of 16 residues. V lost 4 bases and J lost 3; bases outside the gene matches: 10. Germline-derived CDR1 and CDR2 are SGHTA and FQGNSA. CDR3 coding DNA: TGTGCCAGCAGCTATCGACAGGGGCGGAATGACTATGGCTACACCTTC. Translated: CASSYRQGRNDYGYTF.

J is TRBJ2-7 and V is TRBV5-1, with D perhaps TRBD1 (6 bases). Per germline, CDR1 SGHRS and CDR2 YFSETQ. The V gene lost 1 base and the J gene lost 5 bases, with 13 bases spanning the gap. This CDR3 has 14 residues. Written as DNA, the CDR3 is TGCGCCAGCAGCTTGTCCGCAGGGGCTGACGAGCAGTACTTC. Its protein is CASSLSAGADEQYF.

The chain employs TRBV7-8 and TRBJ1-5; D not resolved. From germline, CDR1 is SGHVS and CDR2 FQNEAQ. The length of the CDR3 is 13 residues. Trimming left V 3 bases short and J 0 bases short, with 3 bases between. CDR3 sequence: CASSFDSNQPQHF. The CDR3 DNA is TGTGCCAGCAGCTTCGATAGCAATCAGCCCCAGCATTTT.

The V call is TRBV6-1, the J call TRBJ1-6, with a weak D call TRBD1 (5 bases). The CDR3 runs to 13 residues. The ends were cut back, 1 base at V and 9 bases at J, with 7 bases in the middle. Per germline, CDR1 MNHNS and CDR2 SASEGT. CDR3 bases: TGTGCCAGCAGTGAAGGAAGGGGTTCACCCCTCCACTTT. Translated: CASSEGRGSPLHF.

The chain recombines TRBV30 with TRBJ1-4, with TRBD1 matching over 8 bases. This CDR3 is built from 13 residues. With 4 bases clipped from V and 8 bases from J, the junction kept 6 bases outside the gene matches. The V gene's germline CDR1 is GTSNPN and CDR2 SVGIG (reference sequence). CDR3 bases: TGTGCCTGGACGAACAGGGGGAGAGAAAAACTGTTTTTT. Protein: CAWTNRGREKLFF.

The V and J genes are TRBV30 and TRBJ1-1; possible D gene TRBD1, 5 bases. The CDR3 extends over 13 amino acids. Germline V gene data show CDR1 as GTSNPN and CDR2 as SVGIG (reference sequence). Trimming removed 0 bases at V and 5 bases at J, with 10 bases between. Here the CDR3 reads CAWSVQWGTEAFF. Here the CDR3 DNA reads TGTGCCTGGAGTGTACAGTGGGGGACTGAAGCTTTCTTT. The full variable domain, with the rest looked up from reference TRBV30 and TRBJ1-1, is SQTIHQWPATLVQPVGSPLSLECTVEGTSNPNLYWYRQAAGRGLQLLFYSVGIGQISSEVPQNLSASRPQDRQFILSSKKLLLSDSGFYLCAWSVQWGTEAFFGQGTRLTVV.

The CDR3 sequence: CASSIFQGEAFF. CDR3 bases: TGTGCCAGTAGTATTTTTCAGGGTGAAGCTTTCTTT. The V and J genes are TRBV19 and TRBJ1-1; the D gene is possibly TRBD1 (5 bases). V lost 3 bases, J lost 7 bases, and 9 bases lay in between. The germline gives CDR1 LNHDA, CDR2 SQIVND (reference sequence). The CDR3 length is 12 residues. The full variable domain, with the rest looked up from reference TRBV19 and TRBJ1-1, is DGGITQSPKYLFRKEGQNVTLSCEQNLNHDAMYWYRQDPGQGLRLIYYSQIVNDFQKGDIAEGYSVSREKKESFPLTVTSAQKNPTAFYLCASSIFQGEAFFGQGTRLTVV.

The chain uses TRBV19 and TRBJ1-2; D uncertain. From germline, CDR1 is LNHDA and CDR2 SQIVND (reference sequence). Trimming stripped 7 bases from V and 0 bases from J, with 9 bases between. This CDR3 comprises 13 residues. The CDR3 DNA reads TGTGCCAGTACCACGGAAACTAACTATGGCTACACCTTC. Translated, it gives CASTTETNYGYTF.

This clone came up a few times. This sequence joins TRBV30 and TRBJ1-6; D gene uncertain. The CDR3 loop spans 13 amino acids. From germline, CDR1 is GTSNPN and CDR2 SVGIG (reference sequence). V gave up 4 bases and J gave up 8 bases, with 12 bases separating them. CDR3: CAWTPGYDSPLHF. CDR3 in DNA: TGTGCCTGGACCCCGGGGTACGATTCACCCCTCCACTTT.

The rearrangement links TRBV27 to TRBJ1-1; D gene ambiguous. Germline loops: CDR1 MNHEY, CDR2 SMNVEV (reference sequence). This CDR3 has 14 residues. Trimming left V 6 bases short and J 2 bases short, with 13 bases between. Here the CDR3 DNA reads TGTGCCAGCAGAGTTGGATTTTTCAACACTGAAGCTTTCTTT. It yields the protein CASRVGFFNTEAFF.

The gene calls are TRBV7-2 and TRBJ2-1; a weak D match, TRBD2 (6 bases). Trimming cost V 2 bases and J 10 bases, with 12 bases left between them. Germline values: CDR1 SGHTA, CDR2 FQGNSA. The CDR3 runs to 13 residues. The CDR3 DNA reads TGTGCCAGCAGCTTAAGCGGACTAAGGGAGCAGTTCTTC. Its protein product is CASSLSGLREQFF.

CDR3 amino acids: CAWRRDSHEKLFF. For the CDR3, the DNA is TGTGCCTGGAGGCGGGACAGTCATGAAAAACTGTTTTTT. The rearrangement links TRBV30 to TRBJ1-4, with 7 bases matching TRBD1. V trimming: 3 bases; J trimming: 6 bases; junction bases outside the gene matches: 4. This CDR3 region has 13 residues. Germline CDR1 and CDR2: GTSNPN and SVGIG (reference sequence).

The CDR3 region has the DNA TGTGCCAGCAGTGAAAGGGGCTGGGGCAGCAGCAATCAGCCCCAGCATTTT. Its translation is CASSERGWGSSNQPQHF. The chain combines TRBV6-1 with TRBJ1-5; TRBD1 is a possible D gene (5 bases). V was trimmed by 2 bases and J by 1 base, leaving 15 bases between them. The CDR3 is made up of 17 amino acids. Germline V gene sequence: CDR1 MNHNS, CDR2 SASEGT.

The chain joins TRBV7-9 to TRBJ2-2, with no clear D. The length of the CDR3 is 13 residues. The germline V gene has CDR1 SEHNR and CDR2 FQNEAQ (reference sequence). V gave up 2 bases and J gave up 7 bases, with 8 bases separating them. CDR3 sequence (DNA): TGTGCCAGCAGCTTATTTAGGGACGGGGAGCTGTTTTTT. Amino acids: CASSLFRDGELFF. Complete variable domain (other parts from reference TRBV7-9 and TRBJ2-2): DTGVSQNPRHKITKRGQNVTFRCDPISEHNRLYWYRQTLGQGPEFLTYFQNEAQLEKSRLLSDRFSAERPKGSFSTLEIQRTEQGDSAMYLCASSLFRDGELFFGEGSRLTVL.

The rearrangement joins TRBV2 to TRBJ2-5, with D unclear. Germline CDR1 reads SNHLY; CDR2 reads FYNNEI. The ends were cut back, 6 bases at V and 7 bases at J, with 12 bases in the middle. The CDR3 is 12 residues long. CDR3 amino acids: CASSPDLGTQYF. In DNA form, the CDR3 reads TGTGCCAGCAGCCCCGACCTAGGGACCCAGTACTTC. The whole variable domain, remainder taken from reference TRBV2 and TRBJ2-5, is EPEVTQTPSHQVTQMGQEVILRCVPISNHLYFYWYRQILGQKVEFLVSFYNNEISEKSEIFDDQFSVERPDGSNFTLKIRSTKLEDSAMYFCASSPDLGTQYFGPGTRLLVL.

This clone appeared a few times. CDR3 coding DNA: TGTGCCAGCAGCCTCGGGACAGGTGGAGGTAATGAAAAACTGTTTTTT. Its translation: CASSLGTGGGNEKLFF. This rearrangement joins TRBV7-9 to TRBJ1-4; TRBD1 agrees at 8 bases. V shed 5 bases and J 4 bases; nucleotides not matched to a gene: 9. The germline V gene has CDR1 SEHNR and CDR2 FQNEAQ (reference sequence). The CDR3 sequence is 16 residues long.

The genes are TRBV7-2 and TRBJ2-1; D gene ambiguous. Trimming took off 6 bases at V and 0 bases at J, with 15 bases between the two ends. The CDR3 runs 16 residues. Germline V CDR1 and CDR2: SGHTA, FQGNSA. Here the CDR3 DNA reads TGTGCCAGCAGGCGCTACCAATTTAGCTCCTACAATGAGCAGTTCTTC. Translated: CASRRYQFSSYNEQFF. The full variable domain, with the rest looked up from reference TRBV7-2 and TRBJ2-1, is GAGVSQSPSNKVTEKGKDVELRCDPISGHTALYWYRQSLGQGLEFLIYFQGNSAPDKSGLPSDRFSAERTGGSVSTLTIQRTQQEDSAVYLCASRRYQFSSYNEQFFGPGTRLTVL.

The chain carries TRBV28 and TRBJ2-5; the D is unclear. Trimming stripped 5 bases from V and 3 bases from J, with 4 bases between. CDR1 and CDR2 (germline): MDHEN, SYDVKM. The CDR3 covers 11 residues. The CDR3 here is CASSQKETQYF. As DNA, the CDR3 is TGTGCCAGCAGTCAAAAAGAGACCCAGTACTTC. Supplemented by reference TRBV28 and TRBJ2-5, the full variable domain reads DVKVTQSSRYLVKRTGEKVFLECVQDMDHENMFWYRQDPGLGLRLIYFSYDVKMKEKGDIPEGYSVSREKKERFSLILESASTNQTSMYLCASSQKETQYFGPGTRLLVL.

This rearrangement joins TRBV9 to TRBJ1-1; no clear D gene. The CDR3 is 14 residues long. Germline V lookup: CDR1 SGDLS, CDR2 YYNGEE. With 5 bases removed from V and 1 base from J, the gap between germline ends came to 12 bases. The CDR3 reads CASSRRAGNTEAFF. The DNA for the CDR3 is TGTGCCAGCAGTCGAAGGGCAGGGAACACTGAAGCTTTCTTT.

The gene calls are TRBV9 and TRBJ2-6; D remains unclear. The germline gives CDR1 SGDLS, CDR2 YYNGEE. This CDR3 is 17 amino acids long. V was shortened by 0 bases and J by 0 bases, with 10 bases between the two germline ends. Written as DNA, the CDR3 is TGTGCCAGCAGCGTAGTAGGGAAAAGCTCTGGGGCCAACGTCCTGACTTTC. This translates into CASSVVGKSSGANVLTF.